Following are 20 T cell receptor beta chains from one sample sequenced in a study of blood T cell repertoires in COVID-19. Method: immunoSEQ multiplex PCR; TCRdb's copy keeps in-frame clones and lacks some. Found here are 90,000 to 130,000 clones, approximately 85% of them singletons; the top ten hold approximately 1.5%. Source material: peripheral blood. These receptors were obtained from a man aged 40-55 years with acute or convalescent COVID-19.

CDR3 DNA: TGTGCCAGCAGTTATTGGGACAGGGGAGCAGGGGAGACCCAGTACTTC. Its translation: CASSYWDRGAGETQYF. The V gene is TRBV6-5, the J gene TRBJ2-5; 10 nucleotides match TRBD1. The CDR3 spans 16 residues. V trimming: 3 bases; J trimming: 5 bases; junction bases outside the gene matches: 9. The germline V gene encodes CDR1 MNHEY and CDR2 SVGAGI.

V gene TRBV29-1 combines with J gene TRBJ2-7; 9 bases are shared with TRBD1. This CDR3 contains 14 residues. Germline assignment: CDR1 SQVTM and CDR2 ANQGSEA. V shed 6 bases, J shed 6 bases, and the junction held 12 bases outside the gene matches. The CDR3 nucleotides are TGCAGCGTGTCCCACGGGACAGGGAAGTCCGAGCAGTACTTC. This codes for CSVSHGTGKSEQYF.

This chain links TRBV15 with TRBJ2-1, with D unclear. Per the germline V gene, CDR1 is LNHNV and CDR2 is YYDKDF (reference sequence). V lost 1 base, J lost 8 bases, and 15 bases lay in between. The CDR3 totals 15 residues. CDR3 DNA: TGTGCCACCAGCAGAGTTGGCGGCCCCCGGGATGAGCAGTTCTTC. It translates to CATSRVGGPRDEQFF.

The CDR3 is CASSFSANYGYTF. CDR3 bases: TGCGCCAGCAGCTTTTCAGCTAACTATGGCTACACCTTC. The V gene is TRBV5-1, the J gene TRBJ1-2; the D is unclear. Trimming removed 2 bases at V and 0 bases at J, with 5 bases between. This CDR3 comprises 13 residues. Looked up from germline, CDR1 is SGHRS and CDR2 is YFSETQ. Combining the CDR3 with reference TRBV5-1 and TRBJ1-2 gives the whole variable domain KAGVTQTPRYLIKTRGQQVTLSCSPISGHRSVSWYQQTPGQGLQFLFEYFSETQRNKGNFPGRFSGRQFSNSRSEMNVSTLELGDSALYLCASSFSANYGYTFGSGTRLTVV.

The genes are TRBV29-1 and TRBJ1-5, with D possibly being TRBD1 (5 bases). There are 14 residues in the CDR3. V was clipped by 5 bases and J by 11 bases, with 22 bases between them. In germline, CDR1 is SQVTM, CDR2 ANQGSEA. The CDR3 loop is CSVQVGAGRESQHF. The CDR3 nucleotides are TGCAGCGTTCAAGTAGGGGCAGGGAGGGAGTCCCAGCATTTT. The whole variable domain, remainder taken from reference TRBV29-1 and TRBJ1-5, is SAVISQKPSRDICQRGTSLTIQCQVDSQVTMMFWYRQQPGQSLTLIATANQGSEATYESGFVIDKFPISRPNLTFSTLTVSNMSPEDSSIYLCSVQVGAGRESQHFGDGTRLSIL.

The chain carries TRBV7-9 and TRBJ2-1; 10 positions match TRBD2. This CDR3 is built from 15 residues. V lost 5 bases and J lost 6; bases outside the gene matches: 7. CDR1 is SEHNR and CDR2 is FQNEAQ in the germline V gene (reference sequence). CDR3 sequence (DNA): TGTGCCAGCAGCCACTCTAGCGGGAGAGGCAATGAGCAGTTCTTC. Translating gives CASSHSSGRGNEQFF.

This chain links TRBV10-3 with TRBJ2-7; 8 positions agree with TRBD1. With V trimmed by 5 bases and J by 0 bases, 3 bases remained unmatched. The CDR3 covers 14 residues. Germline-derived CDR1 and CDR2 are ENHRY and SYGVKD. The DNA for the CDR3 is TGTGCCATCAGTACGGGACAGGCCTCCTACGAGCAGTACTTC. Its protein is CAISTGQASYEQYF.

This chain uses TRBV4-2 with TRBJ2-1; 7 positions match TRBD2. Germline V gene data show CDR1 as LGHNA and CDR2 as YNFKEQ. V lost 4 bases and J lost 1; bases outside the gene matches: 1. This CDR3 has 14 residues. This chain's CDR3 is CASSPGGSYNEQFF. CDR3 DNA sequence: TGTGCCAGCAGCCCGGGGGGTTCCTACAATGAGCAGTTCTTC.

This clone was counted a single time. The genes are TRBV6-1 and TRBJ2-6, with TRBD1 matching over 10 bases. Germline V gives CDR1 MNHNS, CDR2 SASEGT. Germline trimming cut 4 bases from V and 5 bases from J; bases unmatched to any gene: 11. The CDR3 is 18 residues long. The CDR3 coding sequence is TGTGCCAGCAGTGCCCGGACAGGGGGGGCAGGTCGGGCCAACGTCCTGACTTTC. Translation gives CASSARTGGAGRANVLTF.

The V and J genes are TRBV11-1 and TRBJ2-1, with TRBD2 matching over 9 bases. The ends lost 4 bases at V and 7 bases at J; junction bases unmatched: 11. The CDR3 runs 16 residues. CDR1 SGHAT and CDR2 FQDESV come from the germline V gene (reference sequence). DNA for the CDR3: TGTGCCAGCAGCTGGGGACTGGCTAGCGGGGATAATGAGCAGTTCTTC. Its translation: CASSWGLASGDNEQFF.

The chain couples TRBV7-3 to TRBJ1-1, with D unresolved. The CDR3 runs to 13 residues. The germline V gene encodes CDR1 SGHTA and CDR2 FQGTGA. V was cut by 6 bases and J by 6 bases, with 14 bases left in between. The CDR3 region is CASSLGDSSEAFF. The DNA of the CDR3 is TGTGCCAGCAGTCTTGGCGACTCTTCTGAAGCTTTCTTT.

V gene TRBV5-1 combines with J gene TRBJ2-5, with TRBD2 matching 9 bases. Germline V gene data show CDR1 as SGHRS and CDR2 as YFSETQ. J lost 5 bases, V lost 5 bases, and 7 bases had no gene match. The CDR3 extends over 14 amino acids. CDR3 nucleotides: TGCGCCAGCAGGTATAGCGGGAGTGAGGAGACCCAGTACTTC. This translates into CASRYSGSEETQYF.

The rearrangement joins TRBV4-3 to TRBJ2-3; D may be TRBD1 (6 bases). This CDR3 is 16 amino acids long. CDR1 is LGHNA and CDR2 is YSLEER in the germline V gene. Trimming left V 3 bases short and J 2 bases short, with 15 bases between. CDR3 DNA sequence: TGCGCCAGCAGCCAGGCCCCCGGGACATACACAGATACGCAGTATTTT. It codes for CASSQAPGTYTDTQYF.

The chain recombines TRBV6-5 with TRBJ2-5; weak D call: TRBD2 (6 bases). The CDR3 runs to 13 residues. Trimming left V 6 bases short and J 3 bases short, with 11 bases between. CDR1 is MNHEY, CDR2 SVGAGI, per germline. The CDR3 region has the DNA TGTGCCAGCAGAAATTGGGGGGAAGAGACCCAGTACTTC. Amino acid sequence: CASRNWGEETQYF.

The V gene is TRBV28, the J gene TRBJ2-7; D gene uncertain. V was clipped by 5 bases and J by 3 bases, with 11 bases between them. CDR1 and CDR2 (germline): MDHEN, SYDVKM. This CDR3 is 13 amino acids long. The CDR3 protein is CASSLGTFYEQYF. CDR3 coding DNA: TGTGCCAGCAGTCTGGGCACATTCTACGAGCAGTACTTC.

The chain combines TRBV19 with TRBJ1-5, with a tentative D call TRBD1 (6 bases). Germline V gene sequence: CDR1 LNHDA, CDR2 SQIVND (reference sequence). The ends were cut back, 1 base at V and 7 bases at J, with 17 bases in the middle. This CDR3 comprises 16 residues. The CDR3 DNA sequence: TGTGCCAGTAGTATAGTAATACAGGGTTGGTTCCAGCCCCAGCATTTT. Its translation is CASSIVIQGWFQPQHF.

The chain has TRBV12-3 or TRBV12-4 and TRBJ1-2; D is perhaps TRBD1 (6 bases). With 6 bases removed from V and 5 bases from J, the gap between germline ends came to 13 bases. The CDR3 covers 13 residues. CDR3 nucleotide sequence: TGTGCCAGCAGAAAACAGGGAAAGTATGGCTACACCTTC. It is translated as CASRKQGKYGYTF.

For the CDR3, the DNA is TGTGCCAGCAGCTTGAGGGACAGAGACAAAGATACGCAGTATTTT. It is translated as CASSLRDRDKDTQYF. The chain has TRBV7-9 and TRBJ2-3; the match to TRBD1 covers 7 bases. The ends lost 3 bases at V and 5 bases at J; junction bases unmatched: 8. The CDR3 runs 15 residues. The V gene's germline CDR1 is SEHNR and CDR2 FQNEAQ (reference sequence). The variable domain in full, with the rest retrieved from reference TRBV7-9 and TRBJ2-3, is DTGVSQNPRHKITKRGQNVTFRCDPISEHNRLYWYRQTLGQGPEFLTYFQNEAQLEKSRLLSDRFSAERPKGSFSTLEIQRTEQGDSAMYLCASSLRDRDKDTQYFGPGTRLTVL.

This sequence joins TRBV28 and TRBJ1-6, with D unclear. Germline CDR1 reads MDHEN; CDR2 reads SYDVKM. V lost 6 bases to trimming and J lost 8 bases, with 20 bases between them. This CDR3 comprises 16 residues. The CDR3 nucleotides read TGTGCCAGCAGCGTCCCTCGGGGAGGGAGTGATTCACCCCTCCACTTT. Its protein is CASSVPRGGSDSPLHF.

The J gene is TRBJ1-2, the V gene TRBV6-5, with a possible D match to TRBD1 (5 bases). Germline V gene data show CDR1 as MNHEY and CDR2 as SVGAGI. The V and J ends lost 5 bases and 8 bases respectively, with 21 bases between them. The CDR3 extends over 15 amino acids. The DNA of the CDR3 is TGTGCCAGCAGTCCATATTGGGCGGACAATCCGGGCTACACCTTC. Protein sequence: CASSPYWADNPGYTF.